This T cell receptor beta chain was identified in a study of blood T cell repertoires in COVID-19. CDR3 length: 15 residues. The germline V gene has CDR1 LNHDA and CDR2 SQIVND (reference sequence). V was pared by 5 bases and J by 1 base, with 6 bases of the junction left unmatched. Produced via immunoSEQ multiplex PCR; TCRdb's table is partial and in-frame only. Of under 200,000 clones listed, almost 85% are singletons. V and J are TRBV19 and TRBJ1-1; 8 nucleotides align to TRBD1. Source material: peripheral blood. This receptor was identified in a man aged 18 to 35 with active or convalescent COVID-19. The CDR3 here is CASSPNRGWNTEAFF. The CDR3 DNA reads TGTGCCAGTAGTCCGAACAGGGGGTGGAACACTGAAGCTTTCTTT.